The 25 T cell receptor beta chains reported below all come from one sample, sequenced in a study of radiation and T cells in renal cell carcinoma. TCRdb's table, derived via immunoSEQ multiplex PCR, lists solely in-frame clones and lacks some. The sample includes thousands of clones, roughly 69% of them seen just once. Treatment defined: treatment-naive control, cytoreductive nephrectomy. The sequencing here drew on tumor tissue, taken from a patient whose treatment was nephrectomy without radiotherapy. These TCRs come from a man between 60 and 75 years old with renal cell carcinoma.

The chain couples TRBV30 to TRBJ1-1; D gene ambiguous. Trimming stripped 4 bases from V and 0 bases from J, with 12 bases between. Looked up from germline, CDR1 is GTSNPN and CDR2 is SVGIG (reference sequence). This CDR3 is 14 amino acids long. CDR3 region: CAWNGGQVNTEAFF. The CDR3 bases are TGTGCCTGGAACGGAGGTCAGGTGAACACTGAAGCTTTCTTT.

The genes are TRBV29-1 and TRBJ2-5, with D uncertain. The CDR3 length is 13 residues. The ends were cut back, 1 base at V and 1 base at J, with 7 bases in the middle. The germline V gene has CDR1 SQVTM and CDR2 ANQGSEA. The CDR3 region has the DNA TGCAGCGTTGAAGGCCTAATCCAAGAGACCCAGTACTTC. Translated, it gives CSVEGLIQETQYF. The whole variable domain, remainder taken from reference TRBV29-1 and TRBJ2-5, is SAVISQKPSRDICQRGTSLTIQCQVDSQVTMMFWYRQQPGQSLTLIATANQGSEATYESGFVIDKFPISRPNLTFSTLTVSNMSPEDSSIYLCSVEGLIQETQYFGPGTRLLVL.

The CDR3 protein is CSVVGQYGGYTF. CDR3 DNA: TGCAGCGTTGTGGGGCAATACGGTGGCTACACCTTC. This chain uses TRBV29-1 with TRBJ1-2, with a weak D call TRBD1 (5 bases). V gave up 4 bases and J gave up 7 bases, with 13 bases separating them. Germline loops: CDR1 SQVTM, CDR2 ANQGSEA. This CDR3 region has 12 residues.

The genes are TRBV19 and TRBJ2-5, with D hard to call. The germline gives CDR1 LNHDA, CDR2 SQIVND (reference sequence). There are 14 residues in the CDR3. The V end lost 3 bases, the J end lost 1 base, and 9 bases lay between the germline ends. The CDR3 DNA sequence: TGTGCCAGTAGTATCGGTCCGTCCCAAGAGACCCAGTACTTC. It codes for CASSIGPSQETQYF.

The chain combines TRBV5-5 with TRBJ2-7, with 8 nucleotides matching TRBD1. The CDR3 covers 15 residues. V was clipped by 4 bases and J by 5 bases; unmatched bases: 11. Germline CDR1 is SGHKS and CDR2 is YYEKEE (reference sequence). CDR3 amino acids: CASSPMAQGVHEQYF. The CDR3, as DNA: TGTGCCAGCAGCCCTATGGCACAGGGGGTCCACGAGCAGTACTTC. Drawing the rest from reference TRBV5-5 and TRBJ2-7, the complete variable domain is DAGVTQSPTHLIKTRGQQVTLRCSPISGHKSVSWYQQVLGQGPQFIFQYYEKEERGRGNFPDRFSARQFPNYSSELNVNALLLGDSALYLCASSPMAQGVHEQYFGPGTRLTVT.

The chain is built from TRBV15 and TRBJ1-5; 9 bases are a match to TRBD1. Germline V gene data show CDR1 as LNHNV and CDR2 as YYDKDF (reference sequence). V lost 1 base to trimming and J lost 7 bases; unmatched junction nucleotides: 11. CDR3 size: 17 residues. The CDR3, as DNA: TGTGCCACCAGCAGAGTCCCCTACAGGGGGCCCCACCAGCCCCAGCATTTT. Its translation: CATSRVPYRGPHQPQHF.

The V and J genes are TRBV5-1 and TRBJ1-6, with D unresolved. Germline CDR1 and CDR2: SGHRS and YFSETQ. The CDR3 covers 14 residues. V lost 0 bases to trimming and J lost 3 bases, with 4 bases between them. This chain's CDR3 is CASSLADYNSPLHF. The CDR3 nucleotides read TGCGCCAGCAGCTTGGCGGACTATAATTCACCCCTCCACTTT.

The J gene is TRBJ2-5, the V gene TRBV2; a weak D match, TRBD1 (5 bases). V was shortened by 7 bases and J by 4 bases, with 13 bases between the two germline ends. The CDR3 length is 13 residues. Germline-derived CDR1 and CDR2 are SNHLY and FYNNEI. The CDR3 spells CASTTTEGETQYF. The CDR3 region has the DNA TGTGCCAGCACTACGACAGAAGGAGAGACCCAGTACTTC.

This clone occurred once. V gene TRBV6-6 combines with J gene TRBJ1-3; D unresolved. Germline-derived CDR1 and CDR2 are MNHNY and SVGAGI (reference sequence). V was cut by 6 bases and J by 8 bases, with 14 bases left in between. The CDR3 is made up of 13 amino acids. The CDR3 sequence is CASSFPTVDTIYF. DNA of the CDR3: TGTGCCAGCAGCTTCCCGACGGTAGACACCATATATTTT.

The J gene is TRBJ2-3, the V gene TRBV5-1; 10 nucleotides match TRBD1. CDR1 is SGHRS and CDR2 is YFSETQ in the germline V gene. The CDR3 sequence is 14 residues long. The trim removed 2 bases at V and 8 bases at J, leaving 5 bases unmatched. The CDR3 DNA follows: TGCGCCAGCAGCTTAGGGACAGGGGATGGTACGCAGTATTTT. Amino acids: CASSLGTGDGTQYF.

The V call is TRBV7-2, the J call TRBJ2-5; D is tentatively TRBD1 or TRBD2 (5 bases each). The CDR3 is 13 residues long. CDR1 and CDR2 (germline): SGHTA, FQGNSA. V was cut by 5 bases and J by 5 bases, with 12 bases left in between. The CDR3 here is CASSQPGDETQYF. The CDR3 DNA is TGTGCCAGCAGCCAGCCCGGGGACGAGACCCAGTACTTC.

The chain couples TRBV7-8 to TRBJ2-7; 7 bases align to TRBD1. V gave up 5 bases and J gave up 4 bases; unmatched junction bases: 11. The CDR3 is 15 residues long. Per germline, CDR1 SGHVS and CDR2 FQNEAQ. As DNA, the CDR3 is TGTGCCAGCAGCCAACAGGGGTTGGGGGTTTACGAGCAGTACTTC. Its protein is CASSQQGLGVYEQYF.

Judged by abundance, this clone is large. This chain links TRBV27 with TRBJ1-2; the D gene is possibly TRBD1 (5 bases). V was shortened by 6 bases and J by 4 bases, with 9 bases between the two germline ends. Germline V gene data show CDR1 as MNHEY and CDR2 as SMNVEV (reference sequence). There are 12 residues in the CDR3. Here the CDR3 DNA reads TGTGCCAGCAGCCCCGGGGGCTATGGCTACACCTTC. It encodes CASSPGGYGYTF.

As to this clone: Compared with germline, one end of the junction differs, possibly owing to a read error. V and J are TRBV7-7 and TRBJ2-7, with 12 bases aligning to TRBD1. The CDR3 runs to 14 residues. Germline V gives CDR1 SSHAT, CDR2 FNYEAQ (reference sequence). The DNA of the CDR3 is TGTGCTAGCAGCACGGGACAGGGGGCTGGCGAGCAGTACTTC. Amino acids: CASSTGQGAGEQYF.

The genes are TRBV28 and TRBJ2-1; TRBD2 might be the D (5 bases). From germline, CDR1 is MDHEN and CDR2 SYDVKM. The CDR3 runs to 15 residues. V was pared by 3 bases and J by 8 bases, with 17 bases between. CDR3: CASSFPLTSTYEQFF. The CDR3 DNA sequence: TGTGCCAGCAGTTTCCCACTTACTAGTACCTATGAGCAGTTCTTC.

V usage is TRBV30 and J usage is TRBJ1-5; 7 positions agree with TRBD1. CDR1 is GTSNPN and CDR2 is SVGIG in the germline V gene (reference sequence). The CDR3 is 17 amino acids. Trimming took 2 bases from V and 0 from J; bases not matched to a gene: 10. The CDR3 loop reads CAWSPTGTVYSNQPQHF. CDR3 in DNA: TGTGCCTGGAGTCCAACCGGGACAGTTTATAGCAATCAGCCCCAGCATTTT. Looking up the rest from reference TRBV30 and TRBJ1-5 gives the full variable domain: SQTIHQWPATLVQPVGSPLSLECTVEGTSNPNLYWYRQAAGRGLQLLFYSVGIGQISSEVPQNLSASRPQDRQFILSSKKLLLSDSGFYLCAWSPTGTVYSNQPQHFGDGTRLSIL.

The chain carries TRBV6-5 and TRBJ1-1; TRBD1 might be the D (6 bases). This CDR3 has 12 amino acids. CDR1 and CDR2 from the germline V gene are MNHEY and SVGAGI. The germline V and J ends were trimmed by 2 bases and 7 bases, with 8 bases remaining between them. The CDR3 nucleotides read TGTGCCAGCAGTTACAGGGGGGGTGAAGCTTTCTTT. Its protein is CASSYRGGEAFF.

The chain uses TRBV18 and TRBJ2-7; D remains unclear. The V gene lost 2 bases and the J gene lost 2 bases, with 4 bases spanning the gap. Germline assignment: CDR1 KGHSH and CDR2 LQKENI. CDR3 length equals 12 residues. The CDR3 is CASSPTPYEQYF. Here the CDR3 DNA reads TGTGCCAGCTCACCAACCCCCTACGAGCAGTACTTC.

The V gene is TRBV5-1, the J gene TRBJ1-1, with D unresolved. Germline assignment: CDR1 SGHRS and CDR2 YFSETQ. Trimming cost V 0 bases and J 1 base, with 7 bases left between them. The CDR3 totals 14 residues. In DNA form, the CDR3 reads TGCGCCAGCAGCTTGGCGGGCGGGAACACTGAAGCTTTCTTT. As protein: CASSLAGGNTEAFF.

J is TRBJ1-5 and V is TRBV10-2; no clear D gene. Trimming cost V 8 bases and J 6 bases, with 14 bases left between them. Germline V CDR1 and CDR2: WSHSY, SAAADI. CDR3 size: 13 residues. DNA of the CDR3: TGCGCCAGCCTACGGGCCTATGGTCAGCCCCAGCATTTT. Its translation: CASLRAYGQPQHF.

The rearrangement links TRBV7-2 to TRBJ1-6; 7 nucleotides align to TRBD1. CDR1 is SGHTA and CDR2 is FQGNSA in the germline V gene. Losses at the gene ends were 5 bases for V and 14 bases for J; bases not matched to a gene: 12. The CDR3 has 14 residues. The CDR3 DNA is TGTGCCAGCAGCCGCGACAGGGAAGAGGTGACCCTCCACTTT. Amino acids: CASSRDREEVTLHF. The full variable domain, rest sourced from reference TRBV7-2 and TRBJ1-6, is GAGVSQSPSNKVTEKGKDVELRCDPISGHTALYWYRQSLGQGLEFLIYFQGNSAPDKSGLPSDRFSAERTGGSVSTLTIQRTQQEDSAVYLCASSRDREEVTLHFGNGTRLTVT.

The DNA for the CDR3 is TGTGCCAGCAGTTTAGGCTTCTCCAATGAGCAGTTCTTC. Translated: CASSLGFSNEQFF. The V call is TRBV28, the J call TRBJ2-1, with D unresolved. CDR1 is MDHEN, CDR2 SYDVKM, per germline. The CDR3 extends over 13 amino acids. V was pared by 2 bases and J by 6 bases, with 8 bases between. The full variable domain, completed using reference TRBV28 and TRBJ2-1, is DVKVTQSSRYLVKRTGEKVFLECVQDMDHENMFWYRQDPGLGLRLIYFSYDVKMKEKGDIPEGYSVSREKKERFSLILESASTNQTSMYLCASSLGFSNEQFFGPGTRLTVL.

The CDR3 spells CASSSRDRGHNEQFF. CDR3 DNA sequence: TGTGCCAGCAGTTCCCGGGACAGGGGGCACAATGAGCAGTTCTTC. The chain carries TRBV6-1 and TRBJ2-1; the match to TRBD1 covers 12 bases. CDR1 and CDR2 from the germline V gene are MNHNS and SASEGT. The CDR3 is 15 residues long. J lost 5 bases, V lost 5 bases, and 4 bases had no gene match.

In DNA form, the CDR3 reads TGTGCCAGCAGCCAAGAACGTCTCGGGGGGGGCTATGGCTACACCTTC. Translation gives CASSQERLGGGYGYTF. V and J are TRBV4-2 and TRBJ1-2, with D possibly matching TRBD1 (5 bases). The germline V gene encodes CDR1 LGHNA and CDR2 YNFKEQ. This CDR3 region has 16 residues. V lost 0 bases, J lost 4 bases, and 15 bases lay in between.

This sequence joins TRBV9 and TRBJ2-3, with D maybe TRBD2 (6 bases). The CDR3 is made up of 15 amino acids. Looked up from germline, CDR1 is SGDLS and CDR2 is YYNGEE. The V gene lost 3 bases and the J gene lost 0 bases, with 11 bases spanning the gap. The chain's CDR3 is CASSAGAGSTDTQYF. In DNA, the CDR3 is TGTGCCAGCAGCGCGGGTGCGGGGAGCACAGATACGCAGTATTTT.